The next 3 T cell receptor beta chains were all read from a single sample in a study of T cell repertoires in cytomegalovirus infection. In TCRdb, the reads were re-called with MiXCR into one record per CDR3 protein. The repertoire has some 920,000 distinct CDR3 sequences, 30% to 40% of them found once; the top ten carry about an eighth. These receptors' antigens are unknown. This sample comprised cultured CD8+ T cells from PBMCs, obtained from culture after CMV antigen stimulation. The source of these receptors is a human donor in good health (CMV status not recorded). Some clones in this sample may be carry-over from other donors' samples.

The table lists this clonotype with many counts. This rearrangement joins TRBV10-3 to TRBJ2-3, with a possible D match to TRBD2 (6 bases). V was shortened by 6 bases and J by 0 bases, with 10 bases between the two germline ends. CDR1 and CDR2 (germline): ENHRY, SYGVKD. CDR3 length equals 14 residues. The DNA for the CDR3 is TGTGCCATCAGCTGGGAGGCCAGCACAGATACGCAGTATTTT. Translated, it gives CAISWEASTDTQYF.

The genes are TRBV19 and TRBJ1-5; the D gene is possibly TRBD1 (6 bases). Germline V gene lookup returns CDR1 LNHDA and CDR2 SQIVND (reference sequence). Trimming took 1 base from V and 1 from J, leaving 17 bases between them. The CDR3 extends over 18 amino acids. The CDR3 reads CASSIAWGGRWSNQPQHF. In DNA form, the CDR3 reads TGTGCCAGTAGTATAGCCTGGGGGGGCCGCTGGAGCAATCAGCCCCAGCATTTT.

This chain joins TRBV20-1 and TRBJ2-1; 7 nucleotides agree with TRBD2. CDR1 is DFQATT and CDR2 is SNEGSKA in the germline V gene (reference sequence). After removal of 6 bases from V and 6 bases from J, the junction contained 8 bases not matched to a gene. This CDR3 region has 13 residues. CDR3 nucleotides: TGCAGTGCGCGGGACTACGGACGCAATGAGCAGTTCTTC. Its protein product is CSARDYGRNEQFF.